A selection of T cell receptor beta chains follows, all from one sample in a study of human T cells and chemical hapten exposure. TCRdb itself ran the RACE reads through MiXCR, one entry per CDR3 protein. The sample shows about 110,000 distinct CDR3 sequences, roughly 12% of them seen only once. Sequenced material: whole blood, taken in connection with sensitization to the hapten diphenylcyclopropenone (DPC). The receptor set was obtained from a woman aged 50 to 65 with alopecia areata. Some clones in this sample may be carry-over from other donors' samples. Each CDR3 is given with its conserved first and last residue. The D gene is left open where the match is weak. The size field is filled for only some rows; it gives once, few, many or a size class.

size	D	V	J	DNA	CDR3
.	.	TRBV28	TRBJ2-3	TGTGCCAGCAGTCCTCCCCGACAGGGACTCACAGATACGCAGTATTTT	CASSPPRQGLTDTQYF
many	.	TRBV29-1	TRBJ1-1	TGCAGCGTGATACCACCGAACACTGAAGCTTTCTTT	CSVIPPNTEAFF
few	.	TRBV7-6	TRBJ2-1	TGTGCCAGCAGCCCCATCCCATTAGCCTACAATGAGCAGTTCTTC	CASSPIPLAYNEQFF
.	.	TRBV5-6	TRBJ2-2	TGTGCCAGCGGGTCCGGGGAGCTGTTTTTT	CASGSGELFF
few	.	TRBV28	TRBJ2-3	TGTGCCAGCAGCTGGGGAGCAGATACGCAGTATTTT	CASSWGADTQYF
few	TRBD1	TRBV18	TRBJ1-5	TGTGCCAGCTCACCCGGCAGGGGGAACAATCAGCCCCAGCATTTT	CASSPGRGNNQPQHF
.	.	TRBV2	TRBJ1-3	TGTGCCAGCAGTCAGAGCCCCTCTGGAAACACCATATATTTT	CASSQSPSGNTIYF
.	.	TRBV20-1	TRBJ2-3	TGCAGTGCTAGACAGCCGGCCGGATGGGGAGATACGCAGTGTTTT	CSARQPAGWGDTQCF
few	TRBD2	TRBV12-3/TRBV12-4	TRBJ2-2	TGTGCCAGCAGCCGGAGCGGGACCACCGGGGAGCTGTTTTTT	CASSRSGTTGELFF
many	.	TRBV19	TRBJ2-1	TGTGCCAGTAGTCCACGGGGGAATCCCAATGAGCAGTTCTTC	CASSPRGNPNEQFF
few	.	TRBV20-1	TRBJ2-1	TGCAGTGCTAGCGTTCTGACTGAGCAGTTCTTC	CSASVLTEQFF
many	TRBD2	TRBV6-2/TRBV6-3	TRBJ2-1	TGTGCCAGCAGTACAGCGGGGGGGGCGAACAATGAGCAGTTCTTC	CASSTAGGANNEQFF
few	.	TRBV11-2	TRBJ2-1	TGTGCCAGCAGCCCCCGGCCCGGCTACAATGAGCAGTTCTTC	CASSPRPGYNEQFF
.	.	TRBV7-2	TRBJ2-3	TGTGCCAGCAGCTCCCGGACAGTCTTGGCCCCAGATACGCAGTATTTT	CASSSRTVLAPDTQYF
.	TRBD2	TRBV28	TRBJ2-7	TGTGCCAGCAGTTTACCCCGGGAGGACGAGCAGTACTTC	CASSLPREDEQYF
few	.	TRBV7-6	TRBJ2-7	TGTGCCAGCAGCGCGCGCGGGGCGGGCGAGCAGTACTTC	CASSARGAGEQYF